The entry that follows covers one T cell receptor (beta chain) sequence. The antigen is not known. CDR3 length: 13 residues. In germline, CDR1 is LNHNV, CDR2 YYDKDF (reference sequence). With 0 bases removed from V and 6 bases from J, the gap between germline ends came to 8 bases. The authors amplified TCR beta CDR3 regions, and they did so from RNA transcripts for repertoire sequencing. After a first-round RT-PCR with HTBI primers, a second-round multiplex PCR was run. TCRdb reprocessed the multiplex PCR reads with MiXCR, giving one entry per CDR3 protein. The sample carries over a million distinct CDR3 sequences, about two fifths recorded once. This entry is derived from a study of Graves' ophthalmopathy and Graves' hyperthyroidism. Looking at the study overall: Hyperthyroidism counted as stable given no ophthalmopathy within 18 months of follow-up.

Hyperthyroidism cases were recent diagnoses of under 2 months' duration in people aged 18 to 65. Other autoimmune disease, uncontrolled infection, pregnancy and lactation led to exclusion. Broader study findings: Ophthalmopathy was separated from stable hyperthyroidism by a 13-signature model with 87.88% sensitivity and approximately 81% specificity.

This clonotype was sampled from an adult man with Graves' hyperthyroidism. The chain combines TRBV15 with TRBJ1-2, with unresolved D. Sample: peripheral blood or thyroid tissue (not recorded which). CDR3 bases: TGTGCCACCAGCAGAGAGGGAGCAGATGGCTACACCTTC. This sequence encodes CATSREGADGYTF.